These 25 T cell receptor beta chains were all obtained from the same sample, sequenced in a study of blood T cell repertoires in COVID-19. Produced via immunoSEQ multiplex PCR; TCRdb's table is partial and in-frame only. The sample has roughly 350,000 clones; 85% are singletons. The sample was peripheral blood. These receptors all stem from a woman under 30 with acute or convalescent COVID-19.

The chain has TRBV15 and TRBJ1-4; 9 bases map to TRBD1. Germline-derived CDR1 and CDR2 are LNHNV and YYDKDF (reference sequence). V was clipped by 4 bases and J by 2 bases; unmatched bases: 2. CDR3 length equals 15 residues. The CDR3, as DNA: TGTGCCACCAGCACCGGGACAGGGACTAATGAAAAACTGTTTTTT. This encodes CATSTGTGTNEKLFF.

The chain joins TRBV20-1 to TRBJ1-2; 9 bases fit TRBD1. The CDR3 covers 11 residues. The germline V gene encodes CDR1 DFQATT and CDR2 SNEGSKA (reference sequence). The J segment lost 11 bases and the V segment lost 5 bases, leaving 6 bases of the junction unmatched. CDR3 residues: CSAWDRVGYTF. The CDR3 DNA follows: TGCAGTGCTTGGGACAGGGTGGGGTACACCTTC.

As regards this clone: Germline is not matched at one junction end, which may reflect a read error. The rearrangement joins TRBV5-1 to TRBJ1-2, with D tentatively TRBD1 (5 bases). The V gene's germline CDR1 is SGHRS and CDR2 YFSETQ. The CDR3 loop spans 15 amino acids. CDR3 in amino acids: CASSLGPGLNFGYTF. CDR3 sequence (DNA): TGCGCCAGCAGCTTGGGTCCGGGACTCAACTTTGGCTACACCTTC.

V and J are TRBV30 and TRBJ1-3; 7 nucleotides align to TRBD1. The J segment lost 5 bases and the V segment lost 4 bases, leaving 8 bases of the junction unmatched. CDR1 is GTSNPN and CDR2 is SVGIG in the germline V gene (reference sequence). CDR3 size: 14 residues. This chain's CDR3 is CAWTSGTARNTIYF. CDR3 DNA: TGTGCCTGGACCTCTGGGACAGCGAGAAACACCATATATTTT.

The chain has TRBV9 and TRBJ2-2; possible D gene TRBD1, 5 bases. The length of the CDR3 is 17 residues. The V and J ends lost 0 bases and 2 bases respectively, with 14 bases between them. CDR1 SGDLS and CDR2 YYNGEE come from the germline V gene. The CDR3 loop reads CASSVVWGLTNTGELFF. CDR3 sequence (DNA): TGTGCCAGCAGCGTAGTTTGGGGCCTCACTAACACCGGGGAGCTGTTTTTT.

The V gene is TRBV7-2, the J gene TRBJ2-7; D unclear. CDR1 and CDR2 (germline): SGHTA, FQGNSA. CDR3 length equals 14 residues. The germline V and J ends were trimmed by 5 bases and 3 bases, with 14 bases remaining between them. The CDR3 DNA reads as TGTGCCAGCAGCGTCGGTATAGCCAACTACGAGCAGTACTTC. Its translation: CASSVGIANYEQYF.

This clone is a singleton in its sample. The rearrangement links TRBV3-1 (or the pseudogene TRBV3-2) to TRBJ2-1; 9 bases match TRBD2. The CDR3 spans 14 residues. V shed 4 bases, J shed 4 bases, and the junction held 2 bases outside the gene matches. Germline values: CDR1 LGHDT, CDR2 YNNKEL (reference sequence). CDR3 in amino acids: CASSLAGVYNEQFF. The CDR3 region has the DNA TGTGCCAGCAGCCTAGCGGGAGTTTACAATGAGCAGTTCTTC.

The chain employs TRBV29-1 and TRBJ1-1, with 9 bases identical to TRBD1. The CDR3 runs to 14 residues. The germline V gene encodes CDR1 SQVTM and CDR2 ANQGSEA. J lost 4 bases, V lost 5 bases, and 8 bases had no gene match. In DNA, the CDR3 is TGCAGCGTTTCCCGGGACAGGGAGACCACTGAAGCTTTCTTT. Protein product: CSVSRDRETTEAFF.

The V call is TRBV12-3 or TRBV12-4, the J call TRBJ2-5; 7 positions match TRBD2. The CDR3 sequence is 13 residues long. V lost 6 bases to trimming and J lost 2 bases; unmatched junction nucleotides: 3. The CDR3 DNA reads as TGTGCCAGCAGGGGAGGGCAACAAGAGACCCAGTACTTC. It codes for CASRGGQQETQYF.

This chain connects TRBV19 to TRBJ1-4; D ambiguous. The germline V and J ends were trimmed by 10 bases and 1 base, with 7 bases remaining between them. Germline V gives CDR1 LNHDA, CDR2 SQIVND (reference sequence). This CDR3 spans 12 amino acids. The CDR3 loop is CATRRTNEKLFF. CDR3 in DNA: TGTGCCACTAGGAGAACTAATGAAAAACTGTTTTTT.

Of note for this clone: Other DNA sequences within the sample encode an identical CDR3. The rearrangement uses TRBV7-3 and TRBJ2-1, with TRBD2 matching over 13 bases. Germline CDR1 is SGHTA and CDR2 is FQGTGA. V shed 3 bases, J shed 1 base, and the junction held 3 bases outside the gene matches. The CDR3 length is 17 residues. The CDR3 spells CASSLTGLAGSYNEQFF. In DNA form, the CDR3 reads TGTGCCAGCAGCTTGACGGGACTAGCGGGGTCCTACAATGAGCAGTTCTTC.

The rearrangement joins TRBV3-1 (or the pseudogene TRBV3-2) to TRBJ2-3; no reliable D call. This CDR3 is 16 amino acids long. Germline assignment: CDR1 LGHDT and CDR2 YNNKEL (reference sequence). The V gene lost 0 bases and the J gene lost 1 base, with 11 bases spanning the gap. CDR3 sequence reads: CASSQEVLTGTDTQYF. Here the CDR3 DNA reads TGTGCCAGCAGCCAAGAAGTCTTAACGGGCACAGATACGCAGTATTTT.

The chain recombines TRBV30 with TRBJ2-3, with no clear D. Trimming stripped 0 bases from V and 0 bases from J, with 7 bases between. CDR1 and CDR2 from the germline V gene are GTSNPN and SVGIG (reference sequence). The CDR3 contains 14 residues. The DNA of the CDR3 is TGTGCCTGGAGTGTTATGGCTAGCACAGATACGCAGTATTTT. It specifies CAWSVMASTDTQYF.

This clone was recorded a few times. This chain connects TRBV24-1 to TRBJ2-7; TRBD2 aligns across 10 bases. Losses at the gene ends were 3 bases for V and 2 bases for J; bases not matched to a gene: 6. CDR1 is KGHDR and CDR2 is SFDVKD in the germline V gene. This CDR3 region has 16 residues. The CDR3 region is CATSDPRTSGTYEQYF. In nucleotides, the CDR3 is TGTGCCACCAGTGATCCACGGACTAGCGGAACCTACGAGCAGTACTTC.

The chain uses TRBV5-4 and TRBJ2-3, with a tentative D call TRBD2 (6 bases). The V gene lost 6 bases and the J gene lost 5 bases, with 19 bases spanning the gap. The CDR3 runs 15 residues. Germline V gene data show CDR1 as SGHNT and CDR2 as YYREEE (reference sequence). CDR3 protein: CASNPGGHGEDTQYF. Here the CDR3 DNA reads TGTGCCAGCAATCCCGGGGGTCACGGCGAAGATACGCAGTATTTT.

This chain uses TRBV2 with TRBJ2-5, with D perhaps matching TRBD2 (6 bases). V was trimmed by 11 bases and J by 5 bases, leaving 21 bases between them. Per germline, CDR1 SNHLY and CDR2 FYNNEI. This CDR3 is 14 amino acids long. In nucleotides, the CDR3 is TGTGCCGGAAAGGCGGGGACCACCGGGGAGACCCAGTACTTC. Amino acid sequence: CAGKAGTTGETQYF.

This sequence joins TRBV29-1 and TRBJ2-2; 8 bases agree with TRBD1. Germline V CDR1 and CDR2: SQVTM, ANQGSEA. This CDR3 region has 13 residues. V shed 4 bases and J 5 bases; nucleotides not matched to a gene: 3. CDR3 region: CSVAGGGTGELFF. The DNA for the CDR3 is TGCAGCGTTGCAGGGGGCGGAACCGGGGAGCTGTTTTTT.

The rearrangement uses TRBV4-2 and TRBJ1-5, with D unresolved. Germline CDR1 and CDR2: LGHNA and YNFKEQ. CDR3 length equals 15 residues. Trimming removed 4 bases from V and 7 bases from J, with 17 bases in between. CDR3 loop: CASSPPLEFGQPQHF. The CDR3 DNA reads as TGTGCCAGCAGCCCCCCCCTAGAGTTTGGGCAGCCCCAGCATTTT.

The chain links TRBV12-3 or TRBV12-4 to TRBJ2-3; D gene ambiguous. V shed 5 bases and J shed 6 bases, with 12 bases lying between them. The CDR3 length is 13 residues. In DNA form, the CDR3 reads TGTGCCAGCAGTGTCGGCCAGGCGGATACGCAGTATTTT. The encoded protein is CASSVGQADTQYF.

The V gene is TRBV7-3, the J gene TRBJ1-2, with D maybe TRBD1 (5 bases). The CDR3 covers 16 residues. From germline, CDR1 is SGHTA and CDR2 FQGTGA. Trimming left V 5 bases short and J 4 bases short, with 20 bases between. The DNA for the CDR3 is TGTGCCAGCAGCCCAACCCCTGGAGGGGAGGGCTATGGCTACACCTTC. Protein: CASSPTPGGEGYGYTF.

This chain connects TRBV29-1 to TRBJ1-2; D is possibly TRBD1 (6 bases). Trimming shortened V by 6 bases and J by 8 bases, and 13 bases separated the two germline ends. The germline gives CDR1 SQVTM, CDR2 ANQGSEA. This CDR3 has 11 amino acids. The CDR3 region is CSVGAGGGYTF. CDR3 nucleotides: TGCAGCGTGGGGGCCGGTGGCGGCTACACCTTC.

This clone was detected ten times or more. The chain couples TRBV29-1 to TRBJ1-1; D is possibly TRBD1 (6 bases). V lost 7 bases, J lost 0 bases, and 12 bases lay in between. The CDR3 extends over 13 amino acids. CDR1 SQVTM and CDR2 ANQGSEA come from the germline V gene. The CDR3 region is CSGRTAMNTEAFF. The CDR3 DNA follows: TGCAGCGGAAGGACAGCCATGAACACTGAAGCTTTCTTT.

The chain links TRBV9 to TRBJ1-6; D is ambiguous. CDR3 size: 11 residues. Trimming shortened V by 5 bases and J by 8 bases, and 5 bases separated the two germline ends. Germline V gene data show CDR1 as SGDLS and CDR2 as YYNGEE. The DNA for the CDR3 is TGTGCCAGCAGTATAGATTCACCCCTCCACTTT. Amino acid sequence: CASSIDSPLHF. Complete variable domain (other parts from reference TRBV9 and TRBJ1-6): DSGVTQTPKHLITATGQRVTLRCSPRSGDLSVYWYQQSLDQGLQFLIQYYNGEERAKGNILERFSAQQFPDLHSELNLSSLELGDSALYFCASSIDSPLHFGNGTRLTVT.

In this sample, this clone turned up a few times. The V call is TRBV3-1 (or the pseudogene TRBV3-2), the J call TRBJ1-3; the D gene is possibly TRBD1 (5 bases). The V and J ends lost 8 bases and 3 bases respectively, with 20 bases between them. Per the germline V gene, CDR1 is LGHDT and CDR2 is YNNKEL (reference sequence). The CDR3 has 16 amino acids. The CDR3 region has the DNA TGTGCCAGCCGCCGGGGCGGAGGGGAACGTGGAAACACCATATATTTT. It encodes CASRRGGGERGNTIYF.

The V and J genes are TRBV9 and TRBJ1-2; D uncertain. CDR1 and CDR2 from the germline V gene are SGDLS and YYNGEE. This CDR3 is 14 amino acids long. V shed 0 bases and J shed 3 bases, with 9 bases lying between them. The CDR3, as DNA: TGTGCCAGCAGCGTAGGCAGGTCCGACTATGGCTACACCTTC. Amino acid sequence: CASSVGRSDYGYTF.